This TCR beta chain was profiled in a study of human T cells and chemical hapten exposure. Overall study context: Predominantly women, the patients had alopecia areata, totalis or universalis. Minor pooled library volume differences mainly drove per-sample TCR yield variation.

Trimming left V 7 bases short and J 3 bases short, with 10 bases between. Germline assignment: CDR1 MNHNS and CDR2 SASEGT. The CDR3 spans 12 residues. Indicated time point: patch test 2, 6 weeks after DPC sensitization. Treatment reported: therapeutic diphenylcyclopropenone sensitization with weekly scalp DPC. Unfractionated whole blood yielded total RNA. A single record per CDR3 protein comes from TCRdb applying MiXCR to the RACE reads. Among 35,000 to 50,000 distinct CDR3 sequences listed, roughly 10% were seen once. The material sequenced was whole blood, taken in connection with sensitization to the hapten diphenylcyclopropenone (DPC). This chain uses TRBV6-1 with TRBJ2-7; D tentatively fits TRBD1 or TRBD2 (6 bases each). This sequence was found in a woman in her twenties or thirties with alopecia areata. Some clones in this sample may be carry-over from other donors' samples. In nucleotides, the CDR3 is TGTGCCAGCAAAAGGGGGGTCTACGAGCAGTACTTC. Translation gives CASKRGVYEQYF.